This T cell receptor beta chain came from a study of T-cell reconstitution after alpha-beta-depleted transplantation in children. The CDR3 runs to 12 residues. With 0 bases removed from V and 4 bases from J, the gap between germline ends came to 6 bases. Germline loops: CDR1 DFQATT, CDR2 SNEGSKA (reference sequence). Study-wide points: Alpha-beta T cells about two months after transplant reportedly derived from several hundred expanded graft clones. T-cell numbers and diversity one year post-transplant derived largely from freshly generated T cells. Recipient T cells and thymic progenitors that survived were the source of the high TCRbeta diversity seen at day 60 in some patients.

On this clonotype: The antigen remains undetermined.

Unique molecular identifiers were used in preparing the TCRbeta library. TCRdb analysed the PCR reads with MiXCR anew, one entry per CDR3 protein. Counted here are 200,000 to 250,000 distinct CDR3 sequences, around 25% occurring once; the ten biggest clones make up 2% to 3%. This sequence joins TRBV20-1 and TRBJ1-2; possibly TRBD1 for D (5 bases). Sequencing used PBMCs, obtained before TCRalphabeta/CD19-depleted stem cell transplant. This TCR derives from a girl aged 2 to 9 with Fanconi anemia, due to receive a stem cell transplant. In DNA, the CDR3 is TGCAGTGCTAGAGATGGGGGCTATGGCTACACCTTC. It specifies CSARDGGYGYTF.